This record covers a single TCR beta chain. The sample is drawn from a study of T cell responses to AZD1222 COVID-19 vaccine. The CDR3 length is 15 residues. The ends were cut back, 0 bases at V and 0 bases at J, with 6 bases in the middle. Germline loops: CDR1 SNHLY, CDR2 FYNNEI. Clones were read by immunoSEQ multiplex PCR, and TCRdb kept only the in-frame ones, dropping some. The sample has around 140,000 clones, approximately 91% seen once. The sequenced sample was peripheral blood, obtained 28 days after the second AZD1222 dose. The receptor was isolated from an adult who received the AZD1222 COVID-19 vaccine. The chain recombines TRBV2 with TRBJ1-3; D gene unclear. As DNA, the CDR3 is TGTGCCAGCAGTGAAGCCCGGAGCTCTGGAAACACCATATATTTT. Translation gives CASSEARSSGNTIYF.